By frequency, the clone carrying this T cell receptor beta chain is medium-sized. Its specificity is unknown. The sample comes from a study of CXCR3-negative and CXCR3-positive naive CD8 T cells. Study-level results: CXCR3-negative naive cells had less hydrophobic TRB CDR3s than did CXCR3-positive naive cells.

TRB cDNA was prepared as libraries by UMI-labeled 5' RACE. Each CDR3 protein gets one entry in TCRdb, which reprocessed the 5' RACE reads and gives no DNA. Recorded for this sample: several thousand distinct CDR3 sequences. The sequenced sample consisted of naive CXCR3+ CD8+ T cells from blood. Sample subset: CD45RO-CCR7+CD27+CD95- naive CD8+ T cells expressing CXCR3 (TNR3+). This sequence originates from a human donor in good health. Some clones in this sample may be carry-over from other donors' samples.

The CDR3 region is CSVRGGNTIYF. This rearrangement joins TRBV29-1 to TRBJ1-3. Per germline, CDR1 SQVTM and CDR2 ANQGSEA. This CDR3 contains 11 residues.